This T cell receptor (beta chain) was sequenced for a study of tissue-resident memory T cells in lung cancer (dated by TCRdb to 2018 to 2020). Turning to the overall study: TCR beta-chain sequencing compared paired tumor TRM and tumor non-TRM populations from ten or so lung cancer patients. Results and caveats for the whole study, not just this receptor: Expanded clonotypes accounted for around 79% of tumor TRM repertoires on average, versus approximately 50% of tumor non-TRM repertoires. Compared with tumor non-TRM cells, tumor TRM cells had a significantly more restricted TCR repertoire, with lower Shannon-Wiener and inverse Simpson diversity.

The listed sequencing device is Illumina MiSeq. TCR sequencing libraries incorporated unique molecular identifiers and were indexed with TruSeq single indexes. The authors' analysis ran thus. TCR reads were mapped and error-corrected with MIGEC v1.2.7 and were then analyzed with VDJtools v1.1.7, with default settings applied for both tools. Shannon-Wiener and inverse Simpson indices, computed in VDJtools, were used to quantify repertoire diversity. A frequency threshold of at least three was used to define expanded TCRbeta clonotypes. Wilcoxon rank-sum tests across 9 to 10 patients were used for the statistical comparisons of TCR diversity between tumor TRM and non-TRM populations. TCRdb reprocessing: public reads trimmed at Q25 with fastp, clones called with MiXCR, in-frame beta chains kept. Rows with one shared CDR3 protein collapse into an entry with the most common genes and DNA. TCRdb, not the original authors, processed these V and J calls. The sample yields about 380 distinct CDR3 sequences; over 15% were counted once. In total, the top ten clones hold about 34% of the sample.

CD8+ T cells were sorted by CD103 expression on a BD FACSAria-II directly into ice-cold TRIzol LS reagent. Lung tumor tissue was collected fresh at the time of surgical resection. After Fc receptor blocking, the fresh cells were stained for CD45, CD4, CD3, CD8A and CD103, and DAPI served for live/dead discrimination. A miRNeasy kit was used to purify total RNA from the sorted CD103+ and CD103- CD8+ T cells. Tumor-infiltrating CD8+ cytotoxic T cells were sorted by CD103 expression to separate tissue-resident memory (TRM) cells from non-TRM cells. The donors had treatment-naive lung cancer. Patients with respiratory malignancies who were newly diagnosed and untreated were recruited prospectively after referral. By its share of the sample, this clonotype is large (0.1 to 1%). Its cognate antigen has yet to be identified. Base qualities are missing; no much larger clone stands one base away. Taken from the germline V gene, the CDR1 and CDR2 loops are SQVTM and ANQGSEA. V sheds 6 bases and J sheds 1 base, leaving 6 bases between their ends. Reading from cysteine to phenylalanine, the CDR3 counts 11 amino acids. Just the 33-base CDR3 DNA is kept, in frame starting at base 1.

The sequencing input was CD103- CD8+ T cells from lung tumor tissue. This sample's cell subset or site label indicates: non-TRM CD8+ CTLs. This receptor chain uses TRBV29-1 and TRBJ1-1, with the D gene uncertain. This clonotype was sampled from a human donor with treatment-naive lung cancer (subtype not recorded). The CDR3 amino acid sequence is: CSVSKNTEAFF. The DNA sequence is given as TGCAGCGTCAGCAAGAACACTGAAGCTTTCTTT.